This record concerns one T cell receptor beta chain sequence. The germline gives CDR1 MNHEY, CDR2 SVGAGI. V lost 0 bases and J 4 bases, leaving 12 bases between the germline ends. This CDR3 contains 15 residues. Clones were sequenced by immunoSEQ multiplex PCR, and TCRdb holds only the in-frame ones, with some missing. The sample has around 140,000 clones, just under 95% seen once. This record comes from a study of control samples from healthy donors and cancer patients. Input material: blood. J is TRBJ1-1 and V is TRBV6-5; perhaps TRBD1 as D (6 bases). The sequence was obtained from a man aged 18 to 29 in good health. The chain's CDR3 is CASSYSQGMATEAFF. For the CDR3, the DNA is TGTGCCAGCAGTTACTCACAGGGCATGGCCACTGAAGCTTTCTTT.